A selection of T cell receptor beta chains follows, all from one sample in a study of T cells after yellow fever vaccination. TCRdb reanalysed the 5' RACE reads using MiXCR and keeps one entry per CDR3 protein. Of 320,000 or so distinct CDR3 sequences in the sample, 8.1% are singletons; the top ten hold under 20%. Sequencing used PBMCs, obtained more than 40 days after the first yellow fever vaccination. The receptors derive from a man between 18 and 29 years old who received the YFV17D yellow fever vaccine. CDR3s include the opening cysteine and the closing phenylalanine or tryptophan.

cdr3_length | j_call | v_call | cdr3_aa
15 | TRBJ1-5 | TRBV3-1 | CASSQTRVDNQPQHF
14 | TRBJ1-4 | TRBV7-2 | CASRPGGDREKLFF
11 | TRBJ1-1 | TRBV6-5 | CASSYNNEAFF
16 | TRBJ2-3 | TRBV4-1 | CASSQVPGLALDTQYF
14 | TRBJ2-5 | TRBV12-3/TRBV12-4 | CASSFGGKQETQYF
15 | TRBJ1-4 | TRBV7-2 | CASSFWTGGGEKLFF
17 | TRBJ2-5 | TRBV10-3 | CAISESLSSRQGETQYF
17 | TRBJ2-3 | TRBV12-3/TRBV12-4 | CASGGGLAGVSTDTQYF
14 | TRBJ1-2 | TRBV11-2 | CASSWSRQGDGYTF
15 | TRBJ2-1 | TRBV9 | CASSVVGTGLWEQFF
15 | TRBJ2-1 | TRBV7-2 | CASSPAADSYNEQFF
16 | TRBJ2-3 | TRBV12-3/TRBV12-4 | CASSPLGSGGTDTQYF
11 | TRBJ2-2 | TRBV29-1 | CSVEDGGELFF
13 | TRBJ2-7 | TRBV29-1 | CSVWTDLTYEQYF
15 | TRBJ1-2 | TRBV20-1 | CSVSQPGQGADGYTF
12 | TRBJ2-5 | TRBV29-1 | CSLGDRQETQYF
12 | TRBJ1-2 | TRBV7-2 | CASSPTAYGYTF
14 | TRBJ2-3 | TRBV12-3/TRBV12-4 | CASSAAGRTDTQYF
12 | TRBJ2-7 | TRBV12-3/TRBV12-4 | CASKGQAYEQYF
14 | TRBJ2-3 | TRBV6-5 | CASSLSGSPDTQYF
15 | TRBJ1-2 | TRBV27 | CASLRVTGGTYGYTF
14 | TRBJ2-2 | TRBV10-3 | CAISEVANTGELFF
14 | TRBJ1-2 | TRBV28 | CASSWGRRIQGYTF
15 | TRBJ2-7 | TRBV7-9 | CASTLTSGGFDEQYF
14 | TRBJ2-5 | TRBV2 | CASSWSQGKRTQYF
13 | TRBJ1-1 | TRBV5-1 | CASSEGGVPEAFF
14 | TRBJ2-1 | TRBV27 | CASSSLGSYNEQFF
16 | TRBJ2-7 | TRBV29-1 | CSVNGPDQASSYEQYF
16 | TRBJ2-7 | TRBV11-2 | CASSRRTSGGANEQYF
14 | TRBJ2-7 | TRBV18 | CASSPQGGSYEQYF
14 | TRBJ2-5 | TRBV6-5 | CASSYLGGSETQYF
14 | TRBJ1-1 | TRBV7-3 | CASSPRQGITEAFF
16 | TRBJ1-5 | TRBV24-1 | CATSEAGPQWNQPQHF
15 | TRBJ2-3 | TRBV5-1 | CASSLDSRGPDTQYF
15 | TRBJ2-7 | TRBV5-1 | CASSPIYQDSYEQYF
14 | TRBJ1-4 | TRBV5-1 | CASSLQGRDEKLFF
13 | TRBJ1-1 | TRBV10-3 | CAISRGMPTEAFF
17 | TRBJ2-3 | TRBV4-1 | CASSPHTSGGAGDTQYF
15 | TRBJ2-5 | TRBV4-3 | CASSQDLNRKETQYF
13 | TRBJ1-3 | TRBV10-3 | CAITQGAGNTIYF
12 | TRBJ1-6 | TRBV28 | CASSLSNSPLHF
14 | TRBJ2-7 | TRBV4-3 | CASSQVQGAYEQYF
13 | TRBJ1-2 | TRBV20-1 | CSAAGGVIYGYTF
14 | TRBJ2-1 | TRBV19 | CASNGNSNYNEQFF
13 | TRBJ2-6 | TRBV24-1 | CATSARETTFLTF
16 | TRBJ1-3 | TRBV7-2 | CASSLGQVASGNTIYF
15 | TRBJ1-1 | TRBV5-1 | CASSRNRELNTEAFF
15 | TRBJ1-1 | TRBV12-3/TRBV12-4 | CASKPAQGGNTEAFF
15 | TRBJ2-4 | TRBV12-3/TRBV12-4 | CASSPSGGARNIQYF
12 | TRBJ1-6 | TRBV20-1 | CRAFRQDSPLHF
14 | TRBJ1-2 | TRBV20-1 | CSARVVTTNYGYTF
14 | TRBJ1-4 | TRBV7-9 | CASTPTGNAEKLFF
15 | TRBJ1-6 | TRBV5-4 | CASSSLTVANSPLHF
13 | TRBJ1-6 | TRBV11-2 | CASRYRGHSPLHF
13 | TRBJ2-5 | TRBV28 | CASSLYQVGTQYF
14 | TRBJ1-5 | TRBV28 | CASSLRGGGQPQHF
14 | TRBJ2-2 | TRBV6-2/TRBV6-3 | CASQLGQNTGELFF